The 14 T cell receptor beta chains presented below share a single source sample, sequenced in a study of blood T cell repertoires in COVID-19. Sequencing was performed with immunoSEQ multiplex PCR; in TCRdb, only in-frame clones are kept and a portion is missing. Here the sample spans 450,000 or so clones, 90% being singletons. The sequenced material came from PBMCs or T cells enriched from blood (not recorded which). Receptor source: a man aged 18-30 years who had recovered from COVID-19.

V is TRBV15 and J is TRBJ2-4; D gene ambiguous. The germline CDR1 and CDR2 sequences are LNHNV and YYDKDF (reference sequence). The germline V and J ends were trimmed by 2 bases and 9 bases, with 8 bases remaining between them. This CDR3 comprises 12 residues. CDR3 DNA: TGTGCCACCAGCAGATCATACGGCATTCAGTACTTC. As protein: CATSRSYGIQYF.

The J gene is TRBJ1-2, the V gene TRBV3-1 (or the pseudogene TRBV3-2), with 8 positions matching TRBD1. The CDR3 has 14 amino acids. Per germline, CDR1 LGHDT and CDR2 YNNKEL (reference sequence). After removal of 5 bases from V and 7 bases from J, the junction contained 9 bases not matched to a gene. CDR3 in amino acids: CASSTAGGEGGYTF. The CDR3 coding sequence is TGTGCCAGCAGCACCGCAGGGGGCGAGGGTGGCTACACCTTC.

This chain joins TRBV12-3 or TRBV12-4 and TRBJ2-7, with a possible D match to TRBD2 (5 bases). V gave up 1 base and J gave up 5 bases, with 9 bases separating them. This CDR3 spans 13 amino acids. In DNA form, the CDR3 reads TGTGCCAGCAGTTTAGGAGGGCAGGACGAGCAGTACTTC. Protein: CASSLGGQDEQYF.

The genes are TRBV27 and TRBJ1-1, with no clear D. CDR1 is MNHEY, CDR2 SMNVEV, per germline (reference sequence). CDR3 length: 12 residues. V was trimmed by 7 bases and J by 1 base, leaving 7 bases between them. The CDR3 spells CASIGANTEAFF. The CDR3 DNA sequence: TGTGCCAGCATCGGAGCGAACACTGAAGCTTTCTTT.

The chain carries TRBV21-1 and TRBJ1-2; the table calls TRBD1, which could not be checked here. TRBV21-1 is a documented pseudogene. CDR3 length: 16 amino acids. The CDR3 is CASSPTGAGRDYGYTF. As DNA, the CDR3 is TGTGCCAGCAGCCCTACAGGGGCCGGTCGCGACTATGGCTACACCTTC.

In this sample, this clone turned up a few times. The CDR3 reads CASSFAGQGAHEQYF. The CDR3 coding sequence is TGTGCCAGCAGTTTTGCGGGACAGGGGGCCCACGAGCAGTACTTC. This chain uses TRBV27 with TRBJ2-7, with 12 bases lining up with TRBD1. CDR3 length equals 15 residues. Germline-derived CDR1 and CDR2 are MNHEY and SMNVEV (reference sequence). The V segment lost 3 bases and the J segment 5 bases; nucleotides outside the gene matches: 5.

The chain links TRBV18 to TRBJ1-1; 8 positions agree with TRBD1. J gave up 8 bases and V 5 bases, and 13 bases lay outside the gene matches. This CDR3 has 15 amino acids. Germline V gene data show CDR1 as KGHSH and CDR2 as LQKENI. The CDR3 here is CASSDSGTGIEEAFF. For the CDR3, the DNA is TGTGCCAGCTCAGACTCCGGGACAGGTATCGAAGAAGCTTTCTTT. Based on the CDR3 plus reference TRBV18 and TRBJ1-1, the full variable domain is NAGVMQNPRHLVRRRGQEARLRCSPMKGHSHVYWYRQLPEEGLKFMVYLQKENIIDESGMPKERFSAEFPKEGPSILRIQQVVRGDSAAYFCASSDSGTGIEEAFFGQGTRLTVV.

The genes are TRBV13 and TRBJ2-5, with 12 bases aligning to TRBD2. V lost 5 bases and J lost 4; bases outside the gene matches: 8. CDR1 is PRHDT and CDR2 is FYEKMQ in the germline V gene (reference sequence). The CDR3 is 16 residues long. This chain's CDR3 is CASSHILAGGGETQYF. The DNA of the CDR3 is TGTGCCAGCAGCCATATACTAGCGGGAGGCGGAGAGACCCAGTACTTC. Using reference TRBV13 and TRBJ2-5 for the parts outside the CDR3, the full variable domain is AAGVIQSPRHLIKEKRETATLKCYPIPRHDTVYWYQQGPGQDPQFLISFYEKMQSDKGSIPDRFSAQQFSDYHSELNMSSLELGDSALYFCASSHILAGGGETQYFGPGTRLLVL.

This clone was recorded only once. The CDR3 DNA is TGCGCCAGCAGTCCGCGGGGGCCACAAGAGACCCAGTACTTC. Protein sequence: CASSPRGPQETQYF. The chain recombines TRBV10-2 with TRBJ2-5; D might be TRBD2 (7 bases). V shed 5 bases and J shed 2 bases, with 12 bases lying between them. The CDR3 runs to 14 residues. Germline CDR1 reads WSHSY; CDR2 reads SAAADI.

This clone was observed a few times. J is TRBJ2-7 and V is TRBV30, with D tentatively TRBD1 (6 bases). The V gene lost 2 bases and the J gene lost 2 bases, with 13 bases spanning the gap. Per germline, CDR1 GTSNPN and CDR2 SVGIG (reference sequence). The CDR3 is made up of 14 amino acids. The CDR3 nucleotides are TGTGCCTGGAGTTCCCGACAGGCGCCCTACGAGCAGTACTTC. Protein product: CAWSSRQAPYEQYF.

This clone was detected a few times. This chain joins TRBV6-5 and TRBJ1-5; D perhaps matches TRBD1 (6 bases). Germline loops: CDR1 MNHEY, CDR2 SVGAGI. The V and J ends lost 5 bases and 2 bases respectively, with 13 bases between them. The CDR3 extends over 15 amino acids. CDR3 sequence reads: CASSPYRDGNQPQHF. CDR3 in DNA: TGTGCCAGCAGTCCCTACAGGGACGGCAATCAGCCCCAGCATTTT.

The chain joins TRBV6-5 to TRBJ2-3; 7 bases are a match to TRBD1. The V gene's germline CDR1 is MNHEY and CDR2 SVGAGI. The CDR3 loop spans 16 amino acids. J was trimmed by 2 bases and V by 4 bases; bases with no gene match: 9. Written as DNA, the CDR3 is TGTGCCAGCAGTTCTGAACCGGGACAGTTCACAGATACGCAGTATTTT. Protein product: CASSSEPGQFTDTQYF.

The chain employs TRBV5-1 and TRBJ2-5; 12 bases fit TRBD2. V dropped 1 base and J dropped 5; count of bases not matched to a gene: 3. The CDR3 sequence is 15 residues long. The germline gives CDR1 SGHRS, CDR2 YFSETQ. The CDR3 DNA is TGCGCCAGCAGCTTGAGCGGGACTAGCGGGGAGACCCAGTACTTC. Its translation is CASSLSGTSGETQYF.

The rearrangement uses TRBV7-6 and TRBJ2-1; the D gene is possibly TRBD2 (6 bases). The germline V gene has CDR1 SGHVS and CDR2 FNYEAQ. CDR3 size: 13 residues. Trimming shortened V by 4 bases and J by 9 bases, and 13 bases separated the two germline ends. In DNA, the CDR3 is TGTGCCAGCAGCTCCGGGGGATTGGGTGAGCAGTTCTTC. Protein sequence: CASSSGGLGEQFF. Based on the CDR3 plus reference TRBV7-6 and TRBJ2-1, the full variable domain is GAGVSQSPRYKVTKRGQDVALRCDPISGHVSLYWYRQALGQGPEFLTYFNYEAQQDKSGLPNDRFSAERPEGSISTLTIQRTEQRDSAMYRCASSSGGLGEQFFGPGTRLTVL.